Listed below are T cell receptor beta chains from one sample, sequenced in a study of metastatic and nonmetastatic thyroid tumors. MiXCR was used by TCRdb to re-call the PCR reads. Among some 16,000 clones listed, 20% to 25% were seen once. Sequencing was carried out using tumor tissue. These receptors were obtained from a male donor with papillary thyroid cancer or a benign thyroid nodule (not recorded which). Some clones in this sample may be carry-over from other donors' samples. CDR3s include the opening cysteine and the closing phenylalanine or tryptophan. The D gene is left open where the match is weak. The size of a clone is reported for some rows only, either as once, few or many, or as a class for expanded clones.

TRBJ2-7 medium-sized TRBV2 TRBD1 CASFGTDLWEQYF TGTGCCAGCTTCGGGACAGACCTCTGGGAGCAGTACTTC
TRBJ2-7 few TRBV6-1 - CASSEAGYEQYF TGTGCCAGCAGTGAAGCAGGCTACGAGCAGTACTTC
TRBJ2-2 few TRBV27 TRBD1 CASSHYGTGVNGELFF TGTGCCAGCAGTCACTACGGGACAGGGGTCAACGGGGAGCTGTTTTTT
TRBJ1-4 many TRBV6-5 - CASSYSGSSWFF TGTGCCAGCAGTTACTCGGGCTCTTCGTGGTTTTTT
TRBJ2-7 few TRBV6-2/TRBV6-3 - CASSSWDFPSYEQYF TGTGCCAGCAGTTCCTGGGACTTTCCTTCCTACGAGCAGTACTTC
TRBJ2-3 many TRBV7-9 TRBD2 CASSLTSVRTDTQYF TGTGCCAGCAGCTTGACTAGCGTTCGCACAGATACGCAGTATTTT
TRBJ2-5 - TRBV20-1 - CSAEVGSGSDTQYF TGCAGTGCAGAGGTGGGTAGCGGTTCGGATACCCAGTACTTC
TRBJ2-7 few TRBV28 TRBD1 CASSSQGYFRTGASEQYF TGTGCCAGCAGTAGCCAGGGGTATTTCCGGACAGGGGCTTCCGAGCAGTACTTC
TRBJ2-6 few TRBV6-1 - CASSEGGSGANVLTF TGTGCCAGCAGTGAAGGGGGCTCTGGGGCCAACGTCCTGACTTTC
TRBJ2-3 many TRBV9 TRBD2 CASSPLGTSLSDTQYF TGTGCCAGCAGCCCGCTCGGGACTAGTCTCTCAGATACGCAGTATTTT
TRBJ1-2 - TRBV5-1 - CASSLGWGSRGYTF TGCGCCAGCAGCTTGGGGTGGGGAAGTCGTGGCTACACCTTC
TRBJ1-2 - TRBV2 TRBD1 CASSGTGGAYVYTF TGTGCCAGCAGTGGTACAGGGGGCGCGTATGTCTACACCTTC
TRBJ2-7 - TRBV6-5 - CASSNNYEQYF TGTGCCAGCAGTAACAACTACGAGCAGTACTTC
TRBJ2-7 medium-sized TRBV11-2 TRBD1 CASSKGGPSYEQYF TGTGCCAGCAGTAAAGGGGGCCCCTCCTACGAGCAGTACTTC
TRBJ1-2 medium-sized TRBV14 - CASSPILGGYTF TGTGCCAGCAGCCCGATACTCGGAGGCTACACCTTC
TRBJ1-3 - TRBV9 - CASRAPYVNTIYF TGTGCCAGCAGGGCACCCTACGTAAACACCATATATTTT
TRBJ2-1 few TRBV6-5 TRBD2 CASKFSGIGEQFF TGTGCCAGCAAGTTTAGCGGGATAGGTGAGCAGTTCTTC
TRBJ1-4 many TRBV20-1 - CSAREVQTNEKLFF TGCAGTGCTAGAGAAGTTCAAACTAATGAAAAACTGTTTTTT
TRBJ2-7 few TRBV2 - CASMKRQQLSYEQYF TGTGCCAGTATGAAACGACAGCAACTATCCTACGAGCAGTACTTC
TRBJ2-2 many TRBV28 - CASSLYFWTKNTGELFF TGTGCCAGCAGTTTGTATTTTTGGACAAAGAACACCGGGGAGCTGTTTTTT
TRBJ2-3 - TRBV4-1 TRBD2 CASSQWGGVDTQYF TGCGCCAGCAGCCAATGGGGGGGAGTGGATACGCAGTATTTT
TRBJ2-3 few TRBV27 - CASSPPVLYTDTQYF TGTGCCAGCAGCCCACCGGTACTATACACAGATACGCAGTATTTT
TRBJ1-2 - TRBV2 - CASSGPGQRTQTPAKGYTF TGTGCCAGCAGTGGGCCCGGCCAGCGAACACAGACTCCTGCAAAAGGCTACACCTTC
TRBJ2-6 - TRBV4-2 - CANEMWFTRCGWANVLTF TGTGCCAACGAGATGTGGTTCACCCGATGTGGTTGGGCCAACGTCCTGACTTTC
TRBJ2-3 many TRBV12-3/TRBV12-4 TRBD2 CASSFGTRIWGTDTQYF TGTGCCAGCAGTTTCGGGACTAGAATTTGGGGCACAGATACGCAGTATTTT
TRBJ1-1 many TRBV7-9 - CASSSGLNTEAFF TGTGCCAGCAGCTCTGGCCTTAACACTGAAGCTTTCTTT
TRBJ2-2 - TRBV27 - CASSLSQPGELFF TGTGCCAGCAGTTTATCGCAGCCCGGGGAGCTGTTTTTT
TRBJ2-7 many TRBV5-5 - CASSQESTGEQYF TGTGCCAGCAGCCAAGAGTCGACGGGGGAGCAGTACTTC
TRBJ1-1 medium-sized TRBV12-5 - CASRAGGDTEAFF TGTGCTAGTCGAGCGGGAGGGGACACTGAAGCTTTCTTT
TRBJ2-3 - TRBV6-1 - CASRGVGGESTDTQYF TGTGCCAGCAGGGGAGTCGGGGGAGAGTCCACAGATACGCAGTATTTT
TRBJ2-2 - TRBV12-3/TRBV12-4 - CASSWGELTGELFF TGTGCCAGCAGTTGGGGGGAGCTAACCGGGGAGCTTTTTTTT
TRBJ1-2 medium-sized TRBV28 - CASSSGLLYGYTF TGTGCCAGCAGTTCGGGACTCCTATATGGCTACACCTTC
TRBJ2-2 medium-sized TRBV6-1 TRBD2 CASRSGRGTGELFF TGTGCCAGTCGTAGCGGGAGAGGAACCGGGGAGCTGTTTTTT
TRBJ1-6 medium-sized TRBV11-2 - CASTQDPGNSPLHF TGTGCCAGCACCCAAGACCCAGGGAATTCACCCCTCCACTTT
TRBJ1-1 many TRBV20-1 - CSARGGAFTEAFF TGCAGTGCTAGAGGGGGGGCGTTCACTGAAGCTTTCTTT
TRBJ2-2 many TRBV6-1 - CASSWARANGELFF TGTGCCAGCAGTTGGGCCAGGGCGAACGGGGAGCTGTTTTTT
TRBJ1-1 medium-sized TRBV7-3 - CASSLMGGAEAFF TGTGCCAGCAGCTTAATGGGGGGGGCTGAAGCTTTCTTT
TRBJ2-5 many TRBV28 - CASSPNRDILETQYF TGTGCCAGCAGTCCAAACCGGGACATACTAGAGACCCAGTACTTC
TRBJ1-2 - TRBV4-1 TRBD1 CASRQTGGVYGYTF TGCGCCAGCAGACAGACAGGGGGCGTATATGGCTACACCTTC
TRBJ1-2 once TRBV18 TRBD1 CASSRDRGDGYTF TGTGCCAGCTCACGTGACAGGGGAGATGGCTACACCTTC
TRBJ1-6 - TRBV7-9 - CAISEGQSSPLHF TGTGCCATCAGTGAAGGACAGTCTTCACCCCTTCACTTT
TRBJ2-5 many TRBV6-1 TRBD1 CASSEQTGAQETRYF TGTGCCAGCAGTGAACAGACAGGGGCCCAAGAGACCCGGTACTTC
TRBJ2-7 - TRBV6-5 TRBD1 CASSFGQGSYEQYF TGTGCCAGCAGTTTCGGACAGGGGTCCTACGAGCAGTACTTC
TRBJ1-3 large TRBV29-1 - CSVAVVKSGNTIYF TGCAGCGTGGCAGTCGTAAAGTCTGGAAACACCATATATTTT
TRBJ1-1 few TRBV25-1 - CASSPPILTEGQYWGSTEAFF TGTGCCAGCAGTCCACCTATACTCACCGAGGGCCAGTACTGGGGGAGCACTGAAGCTTTCTTT
TRBJ1-5 many TRBV3-1 - CASSHNYDGNQPQHF TGTGCCAGCAGCCATAATTACGACGGGAATCAGCCCCAGCATTTT